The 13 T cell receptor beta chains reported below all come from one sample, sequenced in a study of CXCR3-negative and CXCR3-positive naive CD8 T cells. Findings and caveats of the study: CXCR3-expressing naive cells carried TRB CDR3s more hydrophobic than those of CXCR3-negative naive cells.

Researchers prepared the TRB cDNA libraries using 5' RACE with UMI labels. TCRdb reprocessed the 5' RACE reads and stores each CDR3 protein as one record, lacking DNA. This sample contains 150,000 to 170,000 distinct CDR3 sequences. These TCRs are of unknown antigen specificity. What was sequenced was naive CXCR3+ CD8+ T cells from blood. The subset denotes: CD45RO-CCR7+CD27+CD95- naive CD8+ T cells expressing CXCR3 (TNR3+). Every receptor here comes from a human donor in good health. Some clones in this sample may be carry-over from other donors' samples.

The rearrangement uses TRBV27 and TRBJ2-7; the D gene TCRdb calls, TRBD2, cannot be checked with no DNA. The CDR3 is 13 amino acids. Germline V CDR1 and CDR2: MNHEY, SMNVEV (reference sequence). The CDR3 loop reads CASRLATTYEQYF.

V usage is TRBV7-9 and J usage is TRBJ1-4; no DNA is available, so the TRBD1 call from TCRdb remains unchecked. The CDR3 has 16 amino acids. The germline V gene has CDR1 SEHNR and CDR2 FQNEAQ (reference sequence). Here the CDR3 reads CASSPPDRGRDEKLFF. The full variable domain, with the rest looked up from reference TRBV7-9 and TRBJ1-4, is DTGVSQNPRHKITKRGQNVTFRCDPISEHNRLYWYRQTLGQGPEFLTYFQNEAQLEKSRLLSDRFSAERPKGSFSTLEIQRTEQGDSAMYLCASSPPDRGRDEKLFFGSGTQLSVL.

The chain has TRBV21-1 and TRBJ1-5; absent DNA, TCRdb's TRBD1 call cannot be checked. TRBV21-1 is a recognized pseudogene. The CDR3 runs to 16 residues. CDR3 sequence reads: CASRENRRQGNQPQHF.

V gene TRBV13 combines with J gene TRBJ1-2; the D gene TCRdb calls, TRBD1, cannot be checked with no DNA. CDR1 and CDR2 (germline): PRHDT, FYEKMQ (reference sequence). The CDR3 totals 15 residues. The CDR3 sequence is CASSLRGQTSYGYTF. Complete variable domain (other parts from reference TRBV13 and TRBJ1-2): AAGVIQSPRHLIKEKRETATLKCYPIPRHDTVYWYQQGPGQDPQFLISFYEKMQSDKGSIPDRFSAQQFSDYHSELNMSSLELGDSALYFCASSLRGQTSYGYTFGSGTRLTVV.

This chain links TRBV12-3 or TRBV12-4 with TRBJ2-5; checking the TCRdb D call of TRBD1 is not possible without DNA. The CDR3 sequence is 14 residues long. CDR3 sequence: CASSWRGPEETQYF.

The CDR3 here is CASLTDSTYEQYF. The rearrangement joins TRBV6-6 to TRBJ2-7. The length of the CDR3 is 13 residues. Germline values: CDR1 MNHNY, CDR2 SVGAGI (reference sequence).

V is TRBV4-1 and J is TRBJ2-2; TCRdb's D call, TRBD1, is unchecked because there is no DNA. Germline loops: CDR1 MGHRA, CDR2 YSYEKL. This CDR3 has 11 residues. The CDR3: CASWGGGELFF.

The CDR3 protein is CASSVGSGNQPQHF. The V and J genes are TRBV9 and TRBJ1-5. The CDR3 is 14 residues long. CDR1 and CDR2 (germline): SGDLS, YYNGEE. Drawing the rest from reference TRBV9 and TRBJ1-5, the complete variable domain is DSGVTQTPKHLITATGQRVTLRCSPRSGDLSVYWYQQSLDQGLQFLIQYYNGEERAKGNILERFSAQQFPDLHSELNLSSLELGDSALYFCASSVGSGNQPQHFGDGTRLSIL.

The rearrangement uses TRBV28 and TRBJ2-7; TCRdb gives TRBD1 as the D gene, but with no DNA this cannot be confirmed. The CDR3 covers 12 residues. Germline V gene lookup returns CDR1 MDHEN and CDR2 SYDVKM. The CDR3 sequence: CASSHRDSEQYF.

The CDR3 sequence: CSVGTANQPQHF. This chain joins TRBV29-1 and TRBJ1-5; TCRdb proposes TRBD1, but this gene call is untestable without DNA. This CDR3 is 12 amino acids long. Germline loops: CDR1 SQVTM, CDR2 ANQGSEA.

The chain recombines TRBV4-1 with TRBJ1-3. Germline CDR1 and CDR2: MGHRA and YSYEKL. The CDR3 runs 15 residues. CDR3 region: CASSQDWDSGNTIYF.

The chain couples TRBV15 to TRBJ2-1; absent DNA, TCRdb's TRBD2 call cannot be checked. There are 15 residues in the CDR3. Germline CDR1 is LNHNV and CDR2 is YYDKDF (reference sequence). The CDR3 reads CATSRGGGSYNEQFF.

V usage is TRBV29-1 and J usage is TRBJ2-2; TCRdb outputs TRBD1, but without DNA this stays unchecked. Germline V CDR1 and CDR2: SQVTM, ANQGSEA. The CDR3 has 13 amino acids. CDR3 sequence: CSVSGENTGELFF.